A selection of T cell receptor beta chains follows, all from one sample in a study of cytomegalovirus exposure and HLA in healthy donors. The protocol was immunoSEQ multiplex PCR, while the TCRdb copy is restricted to in-frame clones and leaves out a portion. The sample consists of under 200,000 clones, approximately 80% of them appearing once. The sample taken for sequencing was PBMCs. Receptors originate from a woman between 45 and 60 years old in good health and CMV-seropositive. The CDR3 runs from the conserved cysteine through the conserved F or W. The order of the fields is clone size, J gene, D gene, V gene, CDR3 protein, CDR3 DNA. D genes are given only for firm matches. The size entry is marked missing in some rows and otherwise reads once, few, many or a size class.

size: once; J: TRBJ2-3; D: NA; V: TRBV5-4; CDR3: CASSFARSTDTQYF; DNA: TGTGCCAGCAGCTTTGCCCGGTCCACAGATACGCAGTATTTT
size: NA; J: TRBJ1-2; D: NA; V: TRBV14; CDR3: CASSQTAGSSHYGYTF; DNA: TGTGCCAGCAGCCAGACAGCAGGGTCTTCTCACTATGGCTACACCTTC
size: NA; J: TRBJ1-2; D: NA; V: TRBV7-9; CDR3: CASSLSGGLYGYTF; DNA: TGTGCCAGCAGCTTATCGGGAGGGTTGTATGGCTACACCTTC
size: NA; J: TRBJ2-3; D: TRBD2; V: TRBV29-1; CDR3: CSVGGTSGGVDTQYF; DNA: TGCAGCGTTGGGGGGACTAGCGGGGGCGTAGATACGCAGTATTTT
size: NA; J: TRBJ1-1; D: NA; V: TRBV6-5; CDR3: CASSSVDTEAFF; DNA: TGTGCCAGCAGTTCGGTCGACACTGAAGCTTTCTTT
size: NA; J: TRBJ1-1; D: NA; V: TRBV20-1; CDR3: CSARVGGTAFF; DNA: TGCAGTGCTAGAGTGGGGGGGACAGCTTTCTTT
size: NA; J: TRBJ1-2; D: NA; V: TRBV15; CDR3: CATRPEGGGDGNYGYTF; DNA: TGTGCCACCAGACCTGAGGGAGGGGGGGACGGTAACTATGGCTACACCTTC
size: NA; J: TRBJ1-3; D: TRBD1; V: TRBV2; CDR3: CASSDPTGSGNTIYF; DNA: TGTGCCAGCAGTGACCCGACAGGGTCTGGAAACACCATATATTTT
size: NA; J: TRBJ2-3; D: NA; V: TRBV30; CDR3: CAWTTGTGAADTQYF; DNA: TGTGCCTGGACCACGGGAACGGGAGCAGCAGATACGCAGTATTTT
size: NA; J: TRBJ2-5; D: NA; V: TRBV5-4; CDR3: CASRYGGAVETQYF; DNA: TGTGCCAGCAGGTATGGCGGAGCGGTGGAGACCCAGTACTTC
size: NA; J: TRBJ1-2; D: NA; V: TRBV29-1; CDR3: CSVELSSGYTF; DNA: TGCAGCGTTGAACTTTCCTCTGGCTACACCTTC